A selection of T cell receptor beta chains follows, all from one sample in a study of cytomegalovirus exposure and HLA in healthy donors. Here immunoSEQ multiplex PCR was the method, and the copy in TCRdb shows in-frame clones only, minus some. The sample has about 180,000 clones, more than 75% seen once. The sequenced sample consisted of PBMCs. These receptors were obtained from a woman between 25 and 40 years old in good health and CMV-seropositive. Each CDR3 is given with its conserved first and last residue. The order of the fields is clone size, V gene, J gene, D gene, CDR3 DNA, CDR3 protein. A D gene is named only where the DNA matches it firmly. Not all rows give a size; the values are once, few, many and, for expanded clones, a class.

>.|TRBV4-3|TRBJ2-2|.
TGCGCCAGCAGCCTTATACTGAACTCCGGGGAGCTGTTTTTT
CASSLILNSGELFF
>.|TRBV7-8|TRBJ1-1|.
TGTGCCAGCAGCCTACCACAGTTTTTTAACACTGAAGCTTTCTTT
CASSLPQFFNTEAFF
>.|TRBV5-1|TRBJ1-2|TRBD1
TGCGCCAGCAGCGCCCGACAGGGGGCGCAATATGGCTACACCTTC
CASSARQGAQYGYTF
>once|TRBV28|TRBJ1-6|TRBD1
TGTGCCAGCAGTTTTTCGGGGACAGGGGGATTTGCTTCCTATAATTCACCCCTCCACTTT
CASSFSGTGGFASYNSPLHF
>.|TRBV2|TRBJ1-5|TRBD1
TGTGCCAGCAGGGGACAGTCCAATAGCAATCAGCCCCAGCATTTT
CASRGQSNSNQPQHF
>.|TRBV25-1|TRBJ2-7|TRBD1
TGTGCCAGCAAGACAGGGTACGAGCAGTACTTC
CASKTGYEQYF
>.|TRBV9|TRBJ1-2|TRBD1
TGTGCCAGCAGCGTCGGGACAGGGCGTGCTAACTATGGCTACACCTTC
CASSVGTGRANYGYTF
>.|TRBV29-1|TRBJ2-5|TRBD1
TGCAGCGTTAATCGGGACAGGGGGGGGGAGACCCAGTACTTC
CSVNRDRGGETQYF
>.|TRBV7-2|TRBJ2-1|.
TGTGCCAGCAGCTTCGGGACAAGGAATGAGCAATTCTTC
CASSFGTRNEQFF
>.|TRBV28|TRBJ2-1|TRBD2
TGTGCCAGCAGCTCGTCTTTATTCCGGGGACTAGCGGACAATGAGCAGTTCTTC
CASSSSLFRGLADNEQFF